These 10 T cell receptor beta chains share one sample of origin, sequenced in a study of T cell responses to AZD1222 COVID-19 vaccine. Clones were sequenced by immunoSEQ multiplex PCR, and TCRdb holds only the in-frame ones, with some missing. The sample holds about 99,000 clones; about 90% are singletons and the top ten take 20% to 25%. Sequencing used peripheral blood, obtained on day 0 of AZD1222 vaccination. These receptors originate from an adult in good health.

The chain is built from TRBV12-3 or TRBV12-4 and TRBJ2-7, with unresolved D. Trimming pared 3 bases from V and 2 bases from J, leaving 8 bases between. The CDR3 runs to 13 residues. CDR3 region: CASSLGSTYEQYF. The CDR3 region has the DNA TGTGCCAGCAGTTTGGGCAGTACCTACGAGCAGTACTTC.

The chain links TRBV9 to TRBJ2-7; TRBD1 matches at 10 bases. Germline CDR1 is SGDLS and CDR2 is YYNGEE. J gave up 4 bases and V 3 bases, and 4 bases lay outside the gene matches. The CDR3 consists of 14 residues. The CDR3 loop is CASSAGTGVYEQYF. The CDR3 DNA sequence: TGTGCCAGCAGCGCCGGGACAGGGGTTTACGAGCAGTACTTC. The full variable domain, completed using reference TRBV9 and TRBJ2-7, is DSGVTQTPKHLITATGQRVTLRCSPRSGDLSVYWYQQSLDQGLQFLIQYYNGEERAKGNILERFSAQQFPDLHSELNLSSLELGDSALYFCASSAGTGVYEQYFGPGTRLTVT.

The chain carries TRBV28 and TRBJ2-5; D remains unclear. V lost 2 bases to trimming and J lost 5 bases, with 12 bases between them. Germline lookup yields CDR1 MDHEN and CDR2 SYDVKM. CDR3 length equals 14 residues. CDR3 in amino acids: CASSLGLLRETQYF. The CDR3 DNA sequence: TGTGCCAGCAGTTTAGGGCTCCTTAGGGAGACCCAGTACTTC.

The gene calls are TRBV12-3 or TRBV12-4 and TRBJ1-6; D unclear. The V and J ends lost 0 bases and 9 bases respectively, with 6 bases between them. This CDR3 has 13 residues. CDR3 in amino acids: CASSLAHGSPLHF. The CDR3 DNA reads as TGTGCCAGCAGTTTAGCCCACGGTTCACCCCTCCACTTT.

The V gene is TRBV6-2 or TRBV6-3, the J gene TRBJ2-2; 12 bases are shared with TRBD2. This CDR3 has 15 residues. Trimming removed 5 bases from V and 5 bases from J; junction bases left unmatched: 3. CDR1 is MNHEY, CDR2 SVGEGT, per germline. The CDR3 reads CASSRTSGDTGELFF. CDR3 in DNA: TGTGCCAGCAGTCGGACTAGCGGGGATACCGGGGAGCTGTTTTTT.

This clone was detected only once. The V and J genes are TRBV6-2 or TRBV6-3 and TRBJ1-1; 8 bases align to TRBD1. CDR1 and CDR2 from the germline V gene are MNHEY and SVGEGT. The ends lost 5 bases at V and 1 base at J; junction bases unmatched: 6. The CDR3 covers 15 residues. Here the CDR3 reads CASSGQGATNTEAFF. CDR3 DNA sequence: TGTGCCAGCAGTGGGCAGGGGGCGACGAACACTGAAGCTTTCTTT.

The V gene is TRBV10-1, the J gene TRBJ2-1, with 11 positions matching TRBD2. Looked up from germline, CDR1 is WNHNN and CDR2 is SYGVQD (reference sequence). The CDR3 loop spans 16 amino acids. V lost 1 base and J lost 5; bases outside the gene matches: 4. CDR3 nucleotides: TGCGCCAGCAGTGAGTTAGCGGGAGGGCAAGACAATGAGCAGTTCTTC. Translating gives CASSELAGGQDNEQFF.

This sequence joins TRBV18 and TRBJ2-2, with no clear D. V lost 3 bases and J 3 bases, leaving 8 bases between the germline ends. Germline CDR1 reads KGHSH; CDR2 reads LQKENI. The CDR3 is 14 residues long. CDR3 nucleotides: TGTGCCAGCTCACCGGGTATCCACACCGGGGAGCTGTTTTTT. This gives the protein CASSPGIHTGELFF.

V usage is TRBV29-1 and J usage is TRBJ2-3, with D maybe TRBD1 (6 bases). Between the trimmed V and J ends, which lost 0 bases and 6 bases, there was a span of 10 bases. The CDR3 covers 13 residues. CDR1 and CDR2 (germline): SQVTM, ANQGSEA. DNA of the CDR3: TGCAGCGTTGAAGAGGGGGCAGGGGATACGCAGTATTTT. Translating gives CSVEEGAGDTQYF.

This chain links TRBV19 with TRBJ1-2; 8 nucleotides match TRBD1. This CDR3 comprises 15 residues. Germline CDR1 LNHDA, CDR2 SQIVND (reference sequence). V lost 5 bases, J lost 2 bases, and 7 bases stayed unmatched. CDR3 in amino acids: CASSPIAGGNYGYTF. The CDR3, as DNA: TGTGCCAGTAGTCCGATCGCAGGGGGCAACTATGGCTACACCTTC.